Below, 2 T cell receptor beta chains from the same sample are listed, as sequenced in a study of T cells in Graves' hyperthyroidism and ophthalmopathy. Regions amplified from RNA transcripts were the TCR beta CDR3 regions. The HTBI primer set was used in a first-round RT-PCR of the TCR CDR3. TCRdb re-derived calls from the multiplex PCR reads in MiXCR, one entry per CDR3 protein. The profile shows a few hundred thousand distinct CDR3 sequences, 12% to 15% of them singletons. Sequencing was carried out using blood. Every receptor here comes from a woman under 30 with Graves' hyperthyroidism.

Ten or more counts support this clonotype. This rearrangement joins TRBV28 to TRBJ2-5, with 8 bases aligning to TRBD1. The length of the CDR3 is 16 residues. Trimming removed 0 bases from V and 4 bases from J; junction bases left unmatched: 7. CDR1 MDHEN and CDR2 SYDVKM come from the germline V gene. The CDR3 is CASSLWVYRGTETQYF. The CDR3 region has the DNA TGTGCCAGCAGTTTATGGGTTTACAGGGGGACAGAGACCCAGTACTTC.

This clonotype was seen many times. The chain joins TRBV20-1 to TRBJ2-4; 8 bases fit TRBD1. The length of the CDR3 is 13 residues. Losses at the gene ends were 5 bases for V and 4 bases for J; bases not matched to a gene: 4. The V gene's germline CDR1 is DFQATT and CDR2 SNEGSKA (reference sequence). The CDR3 loop is CSAGGQVKNIQYF. The CDR3 DNA is TGCAGTGCTGGGGGACAGGTGAAAAACATTCAGTACTTC.